These T cell receptor beta chains were read from a single sample in a study of T cell repertoires in cytomegalovirus infection. TCRdb reanalysed the reads using MiXCR and keeps one entry per CDR3 protein. Of fewer than 700,000 distinct CDR3 sequences in the sample, 24% were seen once. The sequenced sample consisted of CD8+ T cells from PBMCs. The receptors derive from a human donor in good health (CMV status not recorded). Some clones in this sample may be carry-over from other donors' samples. Each CDR3 is given with its conserved first and last residue. The order of the fields is J gene, D gene, clone size, V gene, CDR3 DNA, CDR3 protein. The D gene is left open where the match is weak. Only some rows state a clone size, as once, few, many or a class for expanded clones.

>TRBJ2-5|NA|few|TRBV2
TGTGCCAGCAGTGTAAGGCTAGCGGAGACCCAGTACTTC
CASSVRLAETQYF
>TRBJ1-2|NA|many|TRBV7-9
TGTGCCAGCAGCTCCGGGACGAACTATGGCTACACCTTC
CASSSGTNYGYTF
>TRBJ1-1|NA|NA|TRBV7-9
TGTGCCAGCAGCAGCGTCGGGGCAAGGAACACTGAAGCTTTCTTT
CASSSVGARNTEAFF
>TRBJ2-7|TRBD1|many|TRBV28
TGTGCCAGCAGTGCAGGGGGTGGCTACGAGCAGTACTTC
CASSAGGGYEQYF
>TRBJ2-1|NA|few|TRBV10-3
TGTGCCATCAGTGAGACAGTGCAAGGGTTGGATGAGCAGTTCTTC
CAISETVQGLDEQFF
>TRBJ2-5|NA|many|TRBV7-2
TGTGCCAGCAGCTTACTAGCGGAGACCCAGTACTTC
CASSLLAETQYF
>TRBJ1-1|NA|NA|TRBV28
TGTGCCAGCAGTTTCCGGAGGGTTGAGGCTTTCTTT
CASSFRRVEAFF
>TRBJ2-5|NA|NA|TRBV20-1
TGCAGTGCACATCAGGGGGGCCAAGAGACCCAGTACTTC
CSAHQGGQETQYF
>TRBJ2-1|NA|NA|TRBV7-6
TGTGCCAGCAGCACCCGGGACAAACTATACAATGAGCAGTTCTTC
CASSTRDKLYNEQFF
>TRBJ2-1|NA|few|TRBV7-9
TGTGCCAGCAGCTCCGTGTCCGGACCCCTATACAATGAGCAGTTCTTC
CASSSVSGPLYNEQFF